This record looks at one T cell receptor (beta chain) sequence and its context. Its antigen is currently not known. Base quality data are lacking; no much larger clone is found one base away. Genomic DNA was isolated using the Qiagen DNeasy kit from unsorted PBMCs as well as from negatively selected CD4+ and CD8+ fractions. TCR beta CDR3 regions were subjected to amplification by immunoSEQ multiplex PCR with primers that anneal to V and J segments. A synthetic immune receptor repertoire was used to minimize amplification bias, and any residual bias was removed computationally once sequencing was done. The published analysis was carried out like this. Custom Python scripts were used to quantify repertoire diversity as the Shannon entropy index. Unsorted, CD4+ and CD8+ repertoires were examined separately, except in combined analyses, for which CD4+ and CD8+ sequences were merged in silico. Imported from immuneACCESS, the table was reduced by TCRdb to in-frame sequences with V and J called. These copies leave out some clones; in studies compared against another copy, an unresolved V gene accounts for under half, and the cause of the remainder is not known. V, J and clone size derive from that table, while D and trimming were established from the DNA sequence. The sample yields 22,000 or so clones; roughly 89% were counted once. The ten largest clones capture 0.2% to 0.3% of the sample.

From the germline V gene, CDR1 is SGHRS and CDR2 is YFSETQ. V lost 2 bases and J lost 5 bases, and the count of bases not matched to a germline gene is 13. Its CDR3 holds 18 amino acids, cysteine through phenylalanine. The read is trimmed to its CDR3 DNA, 54 bases read in frame from base 1. The data originate from a study of PD-1 blockade in classical Hodgkin lymphoma (dated by TCRdb to 2020 to 2021). Regarding the research as a whole: A peripheral blood immune signature of response to PD-1 blockade in classical Hodgkin lymphoma was defined using TCR beta sequencing and CyTOF. Summary of the overall study and its limitations: Only a single clinical trial cohort was studied, and what caused the repertoire differences, possibly disease activity or prior therapy, remained undefined. Baseline TCR diversity was reported as lower in newly diagnosed patients than in healthy donors, and lower still in relapsed/refractory patients.

The time point label on this specimen signifies: newly diagnosed, previously untreated cHL patient sample. CD4+ T cells were purified from thawed PBMCs by magnetic negative selection with a Miltenyi CD4+ T cell isolation kit. As a comparison group for the relapsed/refractory trial patients, PBMCs from patients with newly diagnosed, previously untreated classical Hodgkin lymphoma were sequenced. Peripheral blood was collected in 8 mL Vacutainer Cell Preparation Tubes, from which PBMCs were isolated by centrifugation and then cryopreserved. Purified CD4+ and CD8+ fractions were prepared only for cases in which an additional PBMC sample was available. Magnetically labelled cells were removed on LS columns in a quadroMACS separator, and the flow-through was collected as the purified fraction.

The receptor chain draws on TRBV5-1 and TRBJ2-1; 10 middle bases align to TRBD2. The sequenced material came from CD4+ T cells from blood. The clonotype was recovered from a human donor with classical Hodgkin lymphoma. The nucleotide sequence reads as follows: TGCGCCAGCAGCTTCCGACCCTTCCCTAGCGGGAGAGACAATGAGCAGTTCTTC. It translates as CASSFRPFPSGRDNEQFF.